These 20 T cell receptor beta chains were all obtained from the same sample, sequenced in a study of cytomegalovirus exposure and HLA in healthy donors. In the PCR, 60 Vbeta and 13 Jbeta primers were used. TCRdb's table, derived via immunoSEQ multiplex PCR, lists solely in-frame clones and lacks some. The sample has roughly 120,000 clones, 73% seen once; the top ten hold less than 5%. The specimen was PBMCs. Receptors were obtained from a man aged 55-75 years in good health and CMV-seropositive.

The chain is built from TRBV7-9 and TRBJ2-2; 7 nucleotides line up with TRBD2. Germline values: CDR1 SEHNR, CDR2 FQNEAQ (reference sequence). V lost 5 bases and J lost 2; bases outside the gene matches: 8. This CDR3 has 16 amino acids. DNA for the CDR3: TGTGCCAGCAGCCTCTTGGGGGGGTTTAACACCGGGGAGCTGTTTTTT. It yields the protein CASSLLGGFNTGELFF.

V is TRBV9 and J is TRBJ1-2; a weak D match, TRBD1 (5 bases). Germline V gives CDR1 SGDLS, CDR2 YYNGEE. The CDR3 runs 14 residues. The germline V and J ends were trimmed by 4 bases and 8 bases, with 18 bases remaining between them. The CDR3 reads CASSPWDGGGGYTF. The CDR3, as DNA: TGTGCCAGCAGCCCCTGGGACGGGGGAGGAGGCTACACCTTC.

The V and J genes are TRBV29-1 and TRBJ2-7; D possibly corresponds to TRBD1 (5 bases). V gave up 8 bases and J gave up 6 bases, with 14 bases separating them. The CDR3 is made up of 11 amino acids. Germline V CDR1 and CDR2: SQVTM, ANQGSEA. Written as DNA, the CDR3 is TGCAGCACGTCCGACAGAGGCGAGCAGTACTTC. Protein: CSTSDRGEQYF.

The chain joins TRBV5-1 to TRBJ2-5; 9 bases match TRBD2. Germline V gives CDR1 SGHRS, CDR2 YFSETQ. V dropped 0 bases and J dropped 0; count of bases not matched to a gene: 0. The CDR3 runs to 15 residues. CDR3 DNA sequence: TGCGCCAGCAGCTTGGCTAGCGGGAACCAAGAGACCCAGTACTTC. It codes for CASSLASGNQETQYF.

This chain joins TRBV6-1 and TRBJ1-1; TRBD1 is a possible D gene (5 bases). CDR1 is MNHNS and CDR2 is SASEGT in the germline V gene. Trimming pared 6 bases from V and 6 bases from J, leaving 14 bases between. The CDR3 contains 13 residues. CDR3 protein: CASRTIRVPEAFF. CDR3 in DNA: TGTGCCAGCAGGACGATCAGGGTTCCTGAAGCTTTCTTT.

The sample holds one count of this clone. The chain carries TRBV5-1 and TRBJ1-3, with a possible D match to TRBD1 (5 bases). The CDR3 has 15 residues. Between the trimmed V and J ends, which lost 1 base and 4 bases, there was a span of 12 bases. Germline V gives CDR1 SGHRS, CDR2 YFSETQ. CDR3 residues: CASSLSGTAGNTIYF. CDR3 in DNA: TGCGCCAGCAGCTTGTCCGGGACTGCCGGAAACACCATATATTTT.

This clone was found a few times. Here the CDR3 reads CASSKNGTGRHEQYF. The CDR3 DNA follows: TGTGCCAGCAGCAAAAATGGGACAGGCCGCCACGAGCAGTACTTC. The chain is built from TRBV5-4 and TRBJ2-7; 8 positions agree with TRBD1. This CDR3 is 15 amino acids long. Germline V lookup: CDR1 SGHNT, CDR2 YYREEE (reference sequence). Trimming cost V 4 bases and J 5 bases; bases outside gene matches: 11.

This sequence joins TRBV2 and TRBJ1-2; tentatively, D is TRBD1 (5 bases). Between the trimmed V and J ends, which lost 1 base and 9 bases, there was a span of 9 bases. Germline V gene data show CDR1 as SNHLY and CDR2 as FYNNEI. This CDR3 contains 12 residues. CDR3 in DNA: TGTGCCAGCAGTGAAGACAGGTTGAGCTACACCTTC. Encoded protein: CASSEDRLSYTF.

V is TRBV7-8 and J is TRBJ2-5; D possibly corresponds to TRBD2 (6 bases). The CDR3 extends over 14 amino acids. The germline V gene has CDR1 SGHVS and CDR2 FQNEAQ. V was clipped by 4 bases and J by 6 bases, with 15 bases between them. CDR3 DNA: TGTGCCAGCAGCTATGGGGCGGCGGGGCAGACCCAGTACTTC. Translated: CASSYGAAGQTQYF.

The chain combines TRBV7-9 with TRBJ2-3, with D possibly matching TRBD2 (5 bases). Germline assignment: CDR1 SEHNR and CDR2 FQNEAQ (reference sequence). The V and J ends lost 1 base and 3 bases respectively, with 8 bases between them. The CDR3 extends over 14 amino acids. CDR3 sequence (DNA): TGTGCCAGCAGCTTAGACGGGAATACAGATACGCAGTATTTT. Translating it yields CASSLDGNTDTQYF.

This chain uses TRBV29-1 with TRBJ1-6, with a weak D call TRBD1 (6 bases). The V and J ends lost 3 bases and 13 bases respectively, with 13 bases between them. CDR3 length equals 12 residues. Germline CDR1 and CDR2: SQVTM and ANQGSEA. CDR3 residues: CSVETPGGPLHF. The CDR3 DNA follows: TGCAGCGTTGAGACCCCTGGGGGCCCCCTCCACTTT.

This CDR3 is CASSSSGTGETDTQYF. CDR3 in DNA: TGCGCCAGCAGCTCGTCCGGGACAGGGGAGACAGATACGCAGTATTTT. The chain links TRBV5-1 to TRBJ2-3; 10 bases fit TRBD1. The CDR3 is made up of 16 amino acids. J gave up 3 bases and V 3 bases, and 7 bases lay outside the gene matches. The germline gives CDR1 SGHRS, CDR2 YFSETQ.

This clone showed up just a few times. J is TRBJ2-7 and V is TRBV18; no reliable D call. The V gene lost 0 bases and the J gene lost 4 bases, with 10 bases spanning the gap. The germline gives CDR1 KGHSH, CDR2 LQKENI. This CDR3 spans 14 amino acids. The DNA for the CDR3 is TGTGCCAGCTCACCACCAGGAGCAAAATACGAGCAGTACTTC. This sequence encodes CASSPPGAKYEQYF. Looking up the rest from reference TRBV18 and TRBJ2-7 gives the full variable domain: NAGVMQNPRHLVRRRGQEARLRCSPMKGHSHVYWYRQLPEEGLKFMVYLQKENIIDESGMPKERFSAEFPKEGPSILRIQQVVRGDSAAYFCASSPPGAKYEQYFGPGTRLTVT.

The J gene is TRBJ2-7, the V gene TRBV23-1; unclear D gene. TRBV23-1 falls under the ORF class, with uncertain function. The CDR3 is 9 amino acids. The CDR3 sequence is CATHYEQYF. Written as DNA, the CDR3 is TGCGCTACACACTACGAGCAGTACTTC.

The sample holds one count of this clone. The rearrangement joins TRBV6-1 to TRBJ2-1; 7 bases map to TRBD1. V shed 3 bases and J 2 bases; nucleotides not matched to a gene: 7. The CDR3 consists of 16 residues. Per the germline V gene, CDR1 is MNHNS and CDR2 is SASEGT. CDR3 bases: TGTGCCAGCAGTGATTTTGGTCAGGGGGCCTACAATGAGCAGTTCTTC. This encodes CASSDFGQGAYNEQFF.

The rearrangement uses TRBV6-1 and TRBJ1-4; 7 positions agree with TRBD1. Per germline, CDR1 MNHNS and CDR2 SASEGT. V trimming: 4 bases; J trimming: 10 bases; junction bases outside the gene matches: 12. The CDR3 loop spans 15 amino acids. The CDR3 is CASSAPNRGLGKLFF. DNA of the CDR3: TGTGCCAGCAGTGCCCCGAACAGGGGCTTAGGAAAACTGTTTTTT.

V usage is TRBV5-6 and J usage is TRBJ1-4, with TRBD1 identical over 7 bases. Germline-derived CDR1 and CDR2 are SGHDT and YYEEEE. V lost 1 base and J lost 5; bases outside the gene matches: 8. The CDR3 runs 16 residues. The CDR3 nucleotides are TGTGCCAGCAGCTTGTTCCTCGACAGGGAGAATGAAAAACTGTTTTTT. Translated: CASSLFLDRENEKLFF.

Comments on this clone: An end of the junction does not agree with germline; a read error may underlie this. The chain is built from TRBV18 and TRBJ2-5, with D maybe TRBD1 (6 bases). Germline V CDR1 and CDR2: KGHSH, LQKENI. The CDR3 runs 15 residues. The CDR3 sequence is CASSPRGAKAETQHF. The CDR3 nucleotides are TGTGCCAGCTCCCCCAGGGGCGCTAAGGCAGAGACCCAGCACTTC.

This clone was detected once. This rearrangement joins TRBV5-1 to TRBJ1-3; 7 bases map to TRBD1. The CDR3 is made up of 15 amino acids. The V segment lost 4 bases and the J segment 6 bases; nucleotides outside the gene matches: 10. Germline CDR1 reads SGHRS; CDR2 reads YFSETQ. DNA for the CDR3: TGCGCCAGCAGCCAGGCCGGGACAGAGGAAAACACCATATATTTT. Translation: CASSQAGTEENTIYF.

The chain is built from TRBV6-5 and TRBJ2-3; D gene uncertain. The CDR3 runs 14 residues. CDR1 is MNHEY and CDR2 is SVGAGI in the germline V gene. V shed 8 bases and J shed 5 bases, with 17 bases lying between them. CDR3 nucleotide sequence: TGTGCCAGCTCCGCTAGGCTTTCGATAGATACGCAGTATTTT. This gives the protein CASSARLSIDTQYF.